These 21 T cell receptor beta chains share one sample of origin, sequenced in a study of a mutant IDH1 vaccine in newly diagnosed glioma. Sample time point: baseline, week 1 (first vaccination visit). Treatment given: pre-vaccination baseline after standard-of-care therapy. Using immunoSEQ multiplex PCR, the repertoire was profiled, and TCRdb retains in-frame clones only, with some absent. The table shows tens of thousands of clones, with 65% to 80% occurring only once. This material consisted of PBMCs, taken from a glioma patient treated with radiotherapy, temozolomide or both. The receptors were sampled from a woman between 40 and 55 years old with glioma.

The chain couples TRBV14 to TRBJ2-7; 9 bases map to TRBD1. The V gene end was trimmed by 2 bases and the J gene end by 7 bases; junction bases not matched to a gene: 12. Per the germline V gene, CDR1 is SGHDN and CDR2 is FVKESK. There are 16 residues in the CDR3. The CDR3 reads CASSQPGQGRVGEQYF. CDR3 DNA: TGTGCCAGCAGCCAACCGGGACAGGGAAGGGTCGGGGAGCAGTACTTC.

The rearrangement joins TRBV6-5 to TRBJ2-7; D is undetermined. CDR1 MNHEY and CDR2 SVGAGI come from the germline V gene. The CDR3 runs to 14 residues. V was shortened by 0 bases and J by 4 bases, with 10 bases between the two germline ends. For the CDR3, the DNA is TGTGCCAGCAGTTACTCGATCGCGAGTTACGAGCAGTACTTC. Residues: CASSYSIASYEQYF.

CDR3 sequence: CASSKGLAGDNYEQYF. CDR3 DNA: TGTGCCAGTAGTAAGGGACTAGCGGGGGATAACTACGAGCAGTACTTC. The chain employs TRBV19 and TRBJ2-7; 14 positions agree with TRBD2. The CDR3 consists of 16 residues. Trimming cost V 4 bases and J 3 bases; bases outside gene matches: 5. Germline CDR1 and CDR2: LNHDA and SQIVND (reference sequence).

V is TRBV6-6 and J is TRBJ2-3; perhaps TRBD1 as D (7 bases). Trimming left V 5 bases short and J 2 bases short, with 14 bases between. The CDR3 length is 15 residues. The germline gives CDR1 MNHNY, CDR2 SVGAGI (reference sequence). The CDR3 here is CASSPGGTDTDTQYF. The CDR3 DNA is TGTGCCAGCAGTCCTGGCGGGACAGACACAGATACGCAGTATTTT.

The genes are TRBV7-3 and TRBJ1-2; 7 bases fit TRBD1. CDR3 size: 13 residues. Germline assignment: CDR1 SGHTA and CDR2 FQGTGA. Trimming at V came to 5 bases and at J to 2 bases, leaving 2 bases not matched to a gene. The chain's CDR3 is CASSQGGNYGYTF. CDR3 sequence (DNA): TGTGCCAGCAGCCAGGGGGGGAACTATGGCTACACCTTC.

This clone was seen more than once but under ten times. V usage is TRBV9 and J usage is TRBJ1-1, with a tentative D call TRBD1 (5 bases). CDR1 SGDLS and CDR2 YYNGEE come from the germline V gene. CDR3 length: 15 residues. The V and J ends lost 0 bases and 0 bases respectively, with 9 bases between them. The chain's CDR3 is CASSVGGAVNTEAFF. The CDR3 DNA reads TGTGCCAGCAGCGTAGGAGGGGCAGTGAACACTGAAGCTTTCTTT.

V is TRBV29-1 and J is TRBJ2-7, with 7 nucleotides matching TRBD1. This CDR3 is built from 14 residues. Germline CDR1 SQVTM, CDR2 ANQGSEA. The CDR3 sequence: CRGETGRNSYEQYF. The CDR3 region has the DNA TGCAGGGGGGAGACAGGGCGTAACTCCTACGAGCAGTACTTC.

In this sample, this clone turned up once. J is TRBJ1-1 and V is TRBV7-8, with D tentatively TRBD1 (6 bases). The V and J ends lost 1 base and 4 bases respectively, with 13 bases between them. CDR3 length: 15 residues. The germline V gene has CDR1 SGHVS and CDR2 FQNEAQ. The CDR3 reads CASSLGAGAFTEAFF. In DNA form, the CDR3 reads TGTGCCAGCAGCTTAGGGGCGGGGGCGTTCACTGAAGCTTTCTTT.

The CDR3 bases are TGCAGTTTCCAACAGGGGGCGAATGGCTACACCTTC. Translated: CSFQQGANGYTF. The chain combines TRBV29-1 with TRBJ1-2; 9 bases match TRBD1. CDR3 size: 12 residues. CDR1 is SQVTM, CDR2 ANQGSEA, per germline.

The V call is TRBV5-4, the J call TRBJ2-4; maybe TRBD1 (5 bases). The CDR3 contains 16 residues. V was clipped by 0 bases and J by 0 bases, with 10 bases between them. Germline V gives CDR1 SGHNT, CDR2 YYREEE (reference sequence). In DNA, the CDR3 is TGTGCCAGCAGCTTGGACAGGACATTAGCCAAAAACATTCAGTACTTC. Translation gives CASSLDRTLAKNIQYF.

The genes are TRBV13 and TRBJ2-5; 8 bases agree with TRBD1. The junction had 6 bases not matched to a gene; V was cut back by 4 bases and J by 5 bases. This CDR3 comprises 14 residues. In germline, CDR1 is PRHDT, CDR2 FYEKMQ (reference sequence). The CDR3 region is CASSSKQGGETQYF. CDR3 sequence (DNA): TGTGCCAGCAGCTCGAAACAGGGGGGTGAGACCCAGTACTTC.

The chain carries TRBV5-6 and TRBJ2-2; unclear D gene. The CDR3 has 14 residues. The V gene lost 1 base and the J gene lost 2 bases, with 6 bases spanning the gap. The germline gives CDR1 SGHDT, CDR2 YYEEEE. The CDR3 loop reads CASSLPVNTGELFF. The CDR3 bases are TGTGCCAGCAGCTTGCCGGTAAACACCGGGGAGCTGTTTTTT.

In this sample, this clone turned up once. This chain uses TRBV5-1 with TRBJ2-7; D gene ambiguous. Germline V gene data show CDR1 as SGHRS and CDR2 as YFSETQ. Trimming took off 1 base at V and 1 base at J, with 9 bases between the two ends. This CDR3 contains 14 residues. The CDR3 protein is CASSLTTASYEQYF. The CDR3 DNA follows: TGCGCCAGCAGCTTGACGACGGCATCCTACGAGCAGTACTTC.

The count of this clone is one. The rearrangement joins TRBV15 to TRBJ2-5; 8 bases agree with TRBD1. Germline loops: CDR1 LNHNV, CDR2 YYDKDF (reference sequence). The CDR3 is made up of 15 amino acids. Germline trimming cut 1 base from V and 0 bases from J; bases unmatched to any gene: 1. CDR3 protein: CATSRGGQDQETQYF. In DNA form, the CDR3 reads TGTGCCACCAGCAGAGGGGGACAGGACCAAGAGACCCAGTACTTC.

The rearrangement uses TRBV25-1 and TRBJ2-4; no clear D. Per the germline V gene, CDR1 is MGHDK and CDR2 is SYGVNS. The V end was cut by 4 bases, the J end by 6 bases, with 19 bases between. The CDR3 runs 16 residues. CDR3 nucleotide sequence: TGTGCCAGCAGTGGCCTCGTGGGGTCAGTGGTAAACATTCAGTACTTC. Its protein is CASSGLVGSVVNIQYF.

This chain joins TRBV19 and TRBJ1-2, with 7 bases fitting TRBD1. The germline V gene encodes CDR1 LNHDA and CDR2 SQIVND (reference sequence). V gave up 5 bases and J gave up 4 bases; unmatched junction bases: 7. The CDR3 totals 14 residues. CDR3 nucleotide sequence: TGTGCCAGTAGTTCTCAGGGGGGTAGCTATGGCTACACCTTC. Its translation: CASSSQGGSYGYTF.

This rearrangement joins TRBV4-2 to TRBJ2-3; 9 bases map to TRBD1. CDR1 LGHNA and CDR2 YNFKEQ come from the germline V gene. J gave up 6 bases and V 1 base, and 2 bases lay outside the gene matches. The CDR3 totals 14 residues. CDR3 residues: CASSQGQGGDTQYF. In DNA, the CDR3 is TGTGCCAGCAGCCAAGGACAGGGGGGGGATACGCAGTATTTT.

The chain recombines TRBV2 with TRBJ1-2; D is possibly TRBD1 (5 bases). The CDR3 runs 15 residues. CDR1 is SNHLY and CDR2 is FYNNEI in the germline V gene. V lost 7 bases and J 1 base, leaving 16 bases between the germline ends. CDR3 DNA: TGTGCCAGCATTTACGACAGAGCTTATAACTATGGCTACACCTTC. Its protein product is CASIYDRAYNYGYTF. Combining the CDR3 with reference TRBV2 and TRBJ1-2 gives the whole variable domain EPEVTQTPSHQVTQMGQEVILRCVPISNHLYFYWYRQILGQKVEFLVSFYNNEISEKSEIFDDQFSVERPDGSNFTLKIRSTKLEDSAMYFCASIYDRAYNYGYTFGSGTRLTVV.

As DNA, the CDR3 is TGTGCCTCCGTAGGGACAGTTAATGAAAAACTGTTTTTT. It translates to CASVGTVNEKLFF. The gene calls are TRBV6-1 and TRBJ1-4; 7 nucleotides align to TRBD1. The trim removed 11 bases at V and 4 bases at J, leaving 7 bases unmatched. The germline V gene has CDR1 MNHNS and CDR2 SASEGT. The CDR3 is 13 amino acids.

This chain uses TRBV5-4 with TRBJ1-3; no definite D call. Germline V gene sequence: CDR1 SGHNT, CDR2 YYREEE (reference sequence). V was clipped by 4 bases and J by 2 bases, with 13 bases between them. The CDR3 consists of 15 residues. The CDR3 reads CASSNGGRAGNTIYF. Here the CDR3 DNA reads TGTGCCAGCAGCAATGGAGGAAGGGCTGGAAACACCATATATTTT.

This clone was seen once. J is TRBJ1-5 and V is TRBV19; tentative D call: TRBD1 (5 bases). CDR1 is LNHDA, CDR2 SQIVND, per germline (reference sequence). V gave up 4 bases and J gave up 3 bases, with 13 bases separating them. The CDR3 is made up of 15 amino acids. CDR3 bases: TGTGCCAGTAGTAGGCTCCGGGACCCCAATCAGCCCCAGCATTTT. Translating gives CASSRLRDPNQPQHF.